One T cell receptor beta chain is described in this entry. These data originate in a study of cytomegalovirus exposure and HLA in healthy donors. Both 60 Vbeta primers and 13 Jbeta primers went into the PCR. Sequenced by immunoSEQ multiplex PCR; TCRdb stores in-frame clones only, minus some. The repertoire holds approximately 190,000 clones, with over 70% as singletons. CDR1 SNHLY and CDR2 FYNNEI come from the germline V gene. Trimming stripped 6 bases from V and 1 base from J, with 19 bases between. This CDR3 region has 17 residues. The genes are TRBV2 and TRBJ1-5; a weak D match, TRBD1 (6 bases). This TCR came from a middle-aged man in good health and CMV-seronegative. Material for sequencing was PBMCs. CDR3 loop: CASSQQGGSLSNQPQHF. The CDR3 bases are TGTGCCAGCAGCCAACAGGGTGGCAGCTTAAGCAATCAGCCCCAGCATTTT.